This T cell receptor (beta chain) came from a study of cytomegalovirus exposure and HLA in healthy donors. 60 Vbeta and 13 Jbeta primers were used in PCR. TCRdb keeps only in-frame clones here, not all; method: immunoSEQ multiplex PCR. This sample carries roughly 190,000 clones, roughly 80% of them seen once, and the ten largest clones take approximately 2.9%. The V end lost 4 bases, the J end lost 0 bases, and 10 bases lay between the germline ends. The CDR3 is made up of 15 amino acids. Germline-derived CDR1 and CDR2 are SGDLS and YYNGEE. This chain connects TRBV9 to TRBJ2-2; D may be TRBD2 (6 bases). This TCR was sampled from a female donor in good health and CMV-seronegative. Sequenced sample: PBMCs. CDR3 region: CASSFRDSNTGELFF. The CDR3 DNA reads TGTGCCAGCAGCTTCCGGGACTCGAACACCGGGGAGCTGTTTTTT. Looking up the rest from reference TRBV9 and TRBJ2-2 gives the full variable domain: DSGVTQTPKHLITATGQRVTLRCSPRSGDLSVYWYQQSLDQGLQFLIQYYNGEERAKGNILERFSAQQFPDLHSELNLSSLELGDSALYFCASSFRDSNTGELFFGEGSRLTVL.